A single sample gave rise to the 9 T cell receptor beta chains below, sequenced in a study of T cell responses to AZD1222 COVID-19 vaccine. TCRdb keeps only in-frame clones here, not all; method: immunoSEQ multiplex PCR. The sample shows about 120,000 clones, approximately 86% of them seen only once. The sample in question was peripheral blood, obtained on day 0 of AZD1222 vaccination. Receptor source: an adult in good health.

This sequence joins TRBV30 and TRBJ2-7; D may match TRBD1 or TRBD2 (6 bases each). This CDR3 is built from 13 residues. Germline loops: CDR1 GTSNPN, CDR2 SVGIG (reference sequence). V was cut by 0 bases and J by 6 bases, with 12 bases left in between. CDR3 protein: CAWSVKTGAEQYF. The CDR3 DNA is TGTGCCTGGAGTGTAAAAACGGGGGCCGAGCAGTACTTC.

This rearrangement joins TRBV27 to TRBJ1-1; D uncertain. In germline, CDR1 is MNHEY, CDR2 SMNVEV (reference sequence). The CDR3 runs 17 residues. The ends were cut back, 5 bases at V and 2 bases at J, with 21 bases in the middle. The CDR3 region is CASSLSGPQRSNTEAFF. Written as DNA, the CDR3 is TGTGCCAGCAGTCTAAGCGGCCCCCAGAGATCTAACACTGAAGCTTTCTTT.

The chain has TRBV6-5 and TRBJ2-1; D call uncertain. With 3 bases removed from V and 3 bases from J, the gap between germline ends came to 3 bases. This CDR3 comprises 12 residues. The germline gives CDR1 MNHEY, CDR2 SVGAGI. CDR3 DNA sequence: TGTGCCAGCAGTTATGACTACAATGAGCAGTTCTTC. It yields the protein CASSYDYNEQFF.

This rearrangement joins TRBV5-4 to TRBJ1-4, with TRBD1 matching 7 bases. With V trimmed by 4 bases and J by 8 bases, 8 bases remained unmatched. The CDR3 is 14 residues long. Germline assignment: CDR1 SGHNT and CDR2 YYREEE (reference sequence). CDR3 bases: TGTGCCAGCAGCCTGACAGGGAGTGGGGAAAAACTGTTTTTT. Its translation is CASSLTGSGEKLFF. Complete variable domain (other parts from reference TRBV5-4 and TRBJ1-4): ETGVTQSPTHLIKTRGQQVTLRCSSQSGHNTVSWYQQALGQGPQFIFQYYREEENGRGNFPPRFSGLQFPNYSSELNVNALELDDSALYLCASSLTGSGEKLFFGSGTQLSVL.

V gene TRBV7-9 combines with J gene TRBJ2-2; the match to TRBD2 covers 7 bases. The CDR3 sequence is 15 residues long. Germline CDR1 is SEHNR and CDR2 is FQNEAQ (reference sequence). After removal of 5 bases from V and 7 bases from J, the junction contained 10 bases not matched to a gene. DNA of the CDR3: TGTGCCAGCAGCCCCCGCGGGGCGGGGGACGGGGAGCTGTTTTTT. Protein sequence: CASSPRGAGDGELFF.

The DNA for the CDR3 is TGTGCCAGCTCACAGGGGGCTGTAACAGATACGCAGTATTTT. It codes for CASSQGAVTDTQYF. The V gene is TRBV18, the J gene TRBJ2-3, with 7 bases that match TRBD1. V lost 4 bases to trimming and J lost 3 bases; unmatched junction nucleotides: 4. Germline CDR1 KGHSH, CDR2 LQKENI. The CDR3 length is 14 residues. Full variable domain (remainder filled in from reference TRBV18 and TRBJ2-3): NAGVMQNPRHLVRRRGQEARLRCSPMKGHSHVYWYRQLPEEGLKFMVYLQKENIIDESGMPKERFSAEFPKEGPSILRIQQVVRGDSAAYFCASSQGAVTDTQYFGPGTRLTVL.

This chain links TRBV5-6 with TRBJ1-6; 8 nucleotides match TRBD1. V lost 4 bases to trimming and J lost 6 bases; unmatched junction nucleotides: 9. From germline, CDR1 is SGHDT and CDR2 YYEEEE. The CDR3 has 16 residues. CDR3 residues: CASSAAGGLFNSPLHF. CDR3 bases: TGTGCCAGCAGCGCCGCAGGGGGCCTCTTTAATTCACCCCTCCACTTT.

The chain carries TRBV4-3 and TRBJ2-3; tentative D call: TRBD2 (5 bases). CDR1 and CDR2 from the germline V gene are LGHNA and YSLEER. Trimming took off 3 bases at V and 0 bases at J, with 7 bases between the two ends. The CDR3 loop spans 14 amino acids. The chain's CDR3 is CASSQERSTDTQYF. The CDR3 bases are TGCGCCAGCAGCCAGGAGCGGAGCACAGATACGCAGTATTTT.

The V and J genes are TRBV7-2 and TRBJ1-1, with 8 bases matching TRBD1. Germline V lookup: CDR1 SGHTA, CDR2 FQGNSA. Germline trimming cut 3 bases from V and 3 bases from J; bases unmatched to any gene: 6. CDR3 size: 15 residues. The CDR3 coding sequence is TGTGCCAGCAGCTTCGGGCAGGGGGCATACACTGAAGCTTTCTTT. Translated: CASSFGQGAYTEAFF. The entire variable domain, with the rest obtained from reference TRBV7-2 and TRBJ1-1, is as follows: GAGVSQSPSNKVTEKGKDVELRCDPISGHTALYWYRQSLGQGLEFLIYFQGNSAPDKSGLPSDRFSAERTGGSVSTLTIQRTQQEDSAVYLCASSFGQGAYTEAFFGQGTRLTVV.